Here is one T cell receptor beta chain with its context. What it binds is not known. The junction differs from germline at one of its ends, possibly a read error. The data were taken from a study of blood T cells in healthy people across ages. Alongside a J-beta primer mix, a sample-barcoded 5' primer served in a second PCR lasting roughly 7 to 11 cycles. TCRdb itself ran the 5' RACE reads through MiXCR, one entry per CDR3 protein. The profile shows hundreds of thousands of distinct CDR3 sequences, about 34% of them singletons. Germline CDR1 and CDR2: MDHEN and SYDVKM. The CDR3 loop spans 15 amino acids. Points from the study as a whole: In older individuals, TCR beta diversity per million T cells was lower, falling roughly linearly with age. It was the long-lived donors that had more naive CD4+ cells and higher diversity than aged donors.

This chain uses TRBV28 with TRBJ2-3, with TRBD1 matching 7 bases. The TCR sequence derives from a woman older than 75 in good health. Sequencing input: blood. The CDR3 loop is CASRPRGKSTDTRYF. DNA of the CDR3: TGTGCCAGCAGACCCAGGGGGAAGAGCACGGATACGCGGTATTTT.